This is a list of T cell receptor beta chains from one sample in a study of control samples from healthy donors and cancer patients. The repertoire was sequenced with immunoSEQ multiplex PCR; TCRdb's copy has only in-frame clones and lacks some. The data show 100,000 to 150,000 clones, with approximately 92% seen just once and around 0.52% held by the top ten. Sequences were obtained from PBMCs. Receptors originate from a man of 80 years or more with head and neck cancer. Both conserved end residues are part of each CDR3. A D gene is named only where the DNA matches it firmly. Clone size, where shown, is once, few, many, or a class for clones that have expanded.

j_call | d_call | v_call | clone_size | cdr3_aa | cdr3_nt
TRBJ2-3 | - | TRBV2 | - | CASIGGPTDTQYF | TGTGCCAGCATAGGGGGGCCCACAGATACGCAGTATTTT
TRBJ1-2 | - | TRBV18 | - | CASSGEVDLSGYTF | TGTGCCAGCTCAGGGGAGGTGGACCTCTCGGGCTACACCTTC
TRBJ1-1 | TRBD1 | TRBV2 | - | CASTGQMNTEAFF | TGTGCCAGCACGGGACAGATGAACACTGAAGCTTTCTTT
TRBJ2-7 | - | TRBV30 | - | CAWSRDIYEQYF | TGTGCCTGGAGTCGGGACATCTACGAGCAGTACTTC
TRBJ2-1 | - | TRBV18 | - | CASSPRAGADNEQFF | TGTGCCAGCTCACCAAGGGCAGGGGCCGACAATGAGCAGTTCTTC
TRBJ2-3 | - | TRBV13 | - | CASSLGRGPGQYF | TGTGCCAGCAGCTTAGGCCGAGGGCCCGGGCAGTATTTT
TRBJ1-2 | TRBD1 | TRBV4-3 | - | CASSAVLLPGQGSVLNYGYTF | TGCGCCAGCAGCGCCGTACTGCTCCCGGGACAGGGCAGCGTCCTTAACTATGGCTACACCTTC
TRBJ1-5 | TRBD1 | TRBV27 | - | CASSTDRGANQPQHF | TGTGCCAGCAGCACGGACAGGGGAGCAAATCAGCCCCAGCATTTT
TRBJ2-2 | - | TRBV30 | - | CAWRETGELFF | TGTGCCTGGCGTGAAACCGGGGAGCTGTTTTTT
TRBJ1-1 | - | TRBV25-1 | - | CASTPQTPFTEAFF | TGTGCCAGCACCCCCCAAACACCCTTCACTGAAGCTTTCTTT
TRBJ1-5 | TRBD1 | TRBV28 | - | CASRHPGQGEWPQHF | TGTGCCAGCAGGCATCCTGGACAGGGGGAATGGCCCCAGCATTTT
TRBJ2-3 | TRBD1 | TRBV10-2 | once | CASSERRRDRPDTDTQYF | TGCGCCAGCAGTGAGCGAAGGCGGGACAGGCCAGACACAGATACGCAGTATTTT
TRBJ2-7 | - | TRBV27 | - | CASSLGSGTYEQYF | TGTGCCAGCAGTTTAGGGTCCGGGACCTACGAGCAGTACTTC
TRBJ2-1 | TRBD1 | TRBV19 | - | CASSAKTGSHYNEQFF | TGTGCCAGTAGTGCGAAGACAGGGAGTCACTACAATGAGCAGTTCTTC
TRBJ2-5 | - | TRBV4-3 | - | CASSLTPGGRETQYF | TGCGCCAGCAGCCTAACCCCCGGGGGGCGTGAGACCCAGTACTTC
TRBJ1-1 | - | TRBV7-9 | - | CASSSQLVNTEAFF | TGTGCCAGCAGCTCCCAATTGGTGAACACTGAAGCTTTCTTT
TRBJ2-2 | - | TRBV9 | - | CASSGLANTGELFF | TGTGCCAGCAGCGGACTGGCGAACACCGGGGAGCTGTTTTTT
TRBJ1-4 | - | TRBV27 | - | CASSFERVSGKLFF | TGTGCCAGCAGTTTTGAGAGGGTATCGGGAAAACTGTTTTTT
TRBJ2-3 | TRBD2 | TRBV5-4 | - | CASSLVAGVGDTQYF | TGTGCCAGCAGCTTGGTGGCGGGAGTGGGGGATACGCAGTATTTT
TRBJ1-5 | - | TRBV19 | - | CASPVGYGQPQHF | TGTGCCAGTCCGGTAGGGTACGGTCAGCCCCAGCATTTT
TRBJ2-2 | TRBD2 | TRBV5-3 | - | CARSSSGVKIANTGELFF | TGTGCCAGAAGCTCTAGCGGGGTAAAGATCGCGAACACCGGGGAGCTGTTTTTT
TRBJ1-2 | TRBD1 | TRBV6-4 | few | CASSGDRGRSGYTF | TGTGCCAGCAGTGGGGACAGGGGGCGAAGTGGCTACACCTTC
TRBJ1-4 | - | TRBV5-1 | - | CASSPGTNSNEKLFF | TGCGCCAGCAGCCCCGGGACGAACAGTAATGAAAAACTGTTTTTT
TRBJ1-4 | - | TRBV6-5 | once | CASSSARANEKLFF | TGTGCCAGCAGTAGCGCGAGGGCTAATGAAAAACTGTTTTTT
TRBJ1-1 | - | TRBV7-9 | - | CASSFSEGLEAFF | TGTGCCAGCAGCTTTTCCGAGGGGCTCGAGGCTTTCTTT
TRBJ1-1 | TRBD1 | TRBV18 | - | CASSPVGQGDTEAFF | TGTGCCAGCTCACCAGTTGGACAGGGGGACACTGAAGCTTTCTTT
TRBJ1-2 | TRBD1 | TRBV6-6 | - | CASSDGQGNYGYTF | TGTGCCAGCAGTGACGGACAGGGGAACTATGGCTACACCTTC
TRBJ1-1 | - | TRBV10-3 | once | CAISEPRATLKDEAFF | TGTGCCATCAGTGAGCCTAGGGCAACGCTAAAGGATGAAGCTTTCTTT
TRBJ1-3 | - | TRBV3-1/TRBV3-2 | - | CASSRSGSGNTIYF | TGTGCCAGCAGCCGGAGCGGCTCTGGAAACACCATATATTTT